This T cell receptor (beta chain) was obtained from a study of blood T cells in healthy people across ages. Combining a sample-barcoded 5' primer with a J-beta primer mix, a second PCR ran for 7 to 11 cycles. CDR3-containing paired-end reads numbering at least 2.5 million came from each sample. TCRdb re-called the 5' RACE reads with MiXCR, one entry per CDR3 protein. Among 540,000 or so distinct CDR3 sequences listed, roughly 29% were seen once. From germline, CDR1 is DFQATT and CDR2 SNEGSKA (reference sequence). Trimming pared 6 bases from V and 5 bases from J, leaving 20 bases between. There are 14 residues in the CDR3. In this sample, this clonotype turned up a few times.

The specimen was blood. This chain joins TRBV20-1 and TRBJ2-7; D possibly corresponds to TRBD1 (7 bases). This receptor was identified in a woman in her seventies in good health. For the CDR3, the DNA is TGCAGTGCGTCAGGGGGGAGTTTAGTCGACGAGCAGTACTTC. The encoded protein is CSASGGSLVDEQYF.